Below, 20 T cell receptor beta chains from the same sample are listed, as sequenced in a study of T cell responses to AZD1222 COVID-19 vaccine. The assay was immunoSEQ multiplex PCR, and TCRdb's table has in-frame clones only and misses some. The sample has around 80,000 clones; approximately 85% are singletons. The sample consisted of peripheral blood, taken 28 days after the second AZD1222 dose. These TCRs come from an adult who received the AZD1222 COVID-19 vaccine.

The CDR3 bases are TGTGCCAGCAGTTTACCCAGAGTAGCGGGACCCTACGAGCAGTACTTC. This encodes CASSLPRVAGPYEQYF. The chain recombines TRBV28 with TRBJ2-7; 8 nucleotides match TRBD2. The J segment lost 2 bases and the V segment lost 2 bases, leaving 8 bases of the junction unmatched. This CDR3 contains 16 residues. Germline assignment: CDR1 MDHEN and CDR2 SYDVKM.

This clone was recorded once. V and J are TRBV28 and TRBJ2-7; perhaps TRBD2 as D (7 bases). The CDR3 loop spans 15 amino acids. Germline V lookup: CDR1 MDHEN, CDR2 SYDVKM. The V gene lost 3 bases and the J gene lost 0 bases, with 12 bases spanning the gap. CDR3 residues: CASSLGGRSSYEQYF. In DNA, the CDR3 is TGTGCCAGCAGTTTGGGGGGGCGGAGCTCCTACGAGCAGTACTTC.

The chain carries TRBV18 and TRBJ2-2, with D perhaps TRBD1 (6 bases). V was cut by 3 bases and J by 0 bases, with 8 bases left in between. Per the germline V gene, CDR1 is KGHSH and CDR2 is LQKENI. This CDR3 spans 15 amino acids. DNA of the CDR3: TGTGCCAGCTCACCGGACAGACCGAACACCGGGGAGCTGTTTTTT. This sequence encodes CASSPDRPNTGELFF.

The chain links TRBV6-5 to TRBJ1-3; D ambiguous. Germline V lookup: CDR1 MNHEY, CDR2 SVGAGI. V lost 5 bases and J lost 10, with 18 bases in between. This CDR3 has 14 amino acids. The CDR3 region has the DNA TGTGCCAGCAGTCCCACAGCTCTCTCGGGGACCATATATTTT. Its translation: CASSPTALSGTIYF.

The J gene is TRBJ1-5, the V gene TRBV6-6; no clear D gene. The CDR3 spans 15 residues. The V and J ends lost 1 base and 1 base respectively, with 8 bases between them. From germline, CDR1 is MNHNY and CDR2 SVGAGI (reference sequence). The CDR3 protein is CASSYLGRSNQPQHF. The CDR3 nucleotides are TGTGCCAGCAGTTACTTGGGGAGGAGCAATCAGCCCCAGCATTTT.

The chain links TRBV5-5 to TRBJ1-1; no definite D call. CDR1 and CDR2 (germline): SGHKS, YYEKEE (reference sequence). Deletions cut 0 bases from V and 5 bases from J, with 26 bases between. The CDR3 has 19 residues. The CDR3 DNA follows: TGTGCCAGCAGCTTGGTTGGTGGCGGCGCGGGGTCGGGAGGAACTGAAGCTTTCTTT. Translation gives CASSLVGGGAGSGGTEAFF.

This chain uses TRBV7-2 with TRBJ2-7; tentatively, D is TRBD2 (6 bases). This CDR3 region has 14 residues. From germline, CDR1 is SGHTA and CDR2 FQGNSA. Trimming cost V 5 bases and J 5 bases, with 16 bases left between them. The CDR3 coding sequence is TGTGCCAGCAGCCCGACCTTAGGGGAGGACGAGCAGTACTTC. This codes for CASSPTLGEDEQYF.

The genes are TRBV10-2 and TRBJ2-7; possibly TRBD2 for D (6 bases). The CDR3 covers 14 residues. V was pared by 5 bases and J by 2 bases, with 13 bases between. The germline CDR1 and CDR2 sequences are WSHSY and SAAADI. In DNA, the CDR3 is TGCGCCAGCAGTCCCCGGGACTGGACCTACGAGCAGTACTTC. It codes for CASSPRDWTYEQYF.

V and J are TRBV6-1 and TRBJ1-1, with unresolved D. The CDR3 spans 14 residues. Per the germline V gene, CDR1 is MNHNS and CDR2 is SASEGT. Trimming removed 2 bases from V and 1 base from J, with 8 bases in between. DNA of the CDR3: TGTGCCAGCAGTGAAACATGGTGGAACACTGAAGCTTTCTTT. It yields the protein CASSETWWNTEAFF.

The rearrangement joins TRBV5-6 to TRBJ2-7; no firm D call. Between the trimmed V and J ends, which lost 0 bases and 4 bases, there was a span of 2 bases. The CDR3 is 11 amino acids. CDR1 is SGHDT, CDR2 YYEEEE, per germline. CDR3 in DNA: TGTGCCAGCAGCTTGGGATACGAGCAGTACTTC. It codes for CASSLGYEQYF.

This chain connects TRBV9 to TRBJ2-2, with D possibly being TRBD1 (5 bases). CDR3 length: 16 amino acids. Trimming stripped 0 bases from V and 6 bases from J, with 15 bases between. Germline V CDR1 and CDR2: SGDLS, YYNGEE. In nucleotides, the CDR3 is TGTGCCAGCAGCGTAGGACCACAGGCAGGCCCCGGGGAGCTGTTTTTT. Translated, it gives CASSVGPQAGPGELFF.

The count of this clone is one. The CDR3 sequence is CASSPVGGEEYNEQFF. CDR3 DNA sequence: TGTGCCAGCAGCCCGGTAGGGGGGGAGGAGTACAATGAGCAGTTCTTC. The chain couples TRBV5-6 to TRBJ2-1; possible D gene TRBD2, 7 bases. Germline V lookup: CDR1 SGHDT, CDR2 YYEEEE. Trimming pared 4 bases from V and 4 bases from J, leaving 18 bases between. CDR3 length equals 16 residues.

This clone came up once. The chain links TRBV19 to TRBJ2-7; 7 positions match TRBD2. Trimming took 2 bases from V and 4 from J; bases not matched to a gene: 8. This CDR3 is 15 amino acids long. Germline loops: CDR1 LNHDA, CDR2 SQIVND (reference sequence). CDR3 in amino acids: CASSIRKRGGYEQYF. Written as DNA, the CDR3 is TGTGCCAGTAGTATACGGAAAAGGGGAGGGTACGAGCAGTACTTC.

Turning to this clone: The junction departs from the called germline gene at one end, perhaps through a read error. The chain recombines TRBV6-2 or TRBV6-3 with TRBJ2-1; 9 nucleotides line up with TRBD1. Germline CDR1 and CDR2: MNHEY and SVGEGT. There are 15 residues in the CDR3. The CDR3 region is CASSNSGTGRWEQFF. The CDR3 nucleotides read TGTGCCAGCAGTAACTCAGGGACAGGGAGGTGGGAGCAGTTCTTC.

The chain has TRBV3-1 (or the pseudogene TRBV3-2) and TRBJ2-3, with 12 bases fitting TRBD2. Germline V gives CDR1 LGHDT, CDR2 YNNKEL (reference sequence). V lost 4 bases, J lost 8 bases, and 10 bases stayed unmatched. The CDR3 runs 16 residues. The CDR3 is CASSLILAGGIITQYF. The CDR3 nucleotides read TGTGCCAGCAGCCTGATCCTAGCGGGGGGGATAATTACGCAGTATTTT.

The V and J genes are TRBV12-3 or TRBV12-4 and TRBJ2-7; D is ambiguous. This CDR3 is 13 amino acids long. Trimming pared 3 bases from V and 0 bases from J, leaving 6 bases between. The CDR3 here is CASSFRLSYEQYF. CDR3 in DNA: TGTGCCAGCAGTTTTCGCCTCTCCTACGAGCAGTACTTC.

V gene TRBV28 combines with J gene TRBJ1-4, with D perhaps TRBD1 (5 bases). The V gene lost 7 bases and the J gene lost 7 bases, with 13 bases spanning the gap. The CDR3 runs 13 residues. Germline CDR1 MDHEN, CDR2 SYDVKM. The CDR3 region is CASNSGGSEKLFF. In DNA, the CDR3 is TGTGCCAGCAATTCGGGGGGGAGTGAAAAACTGTTTTTT. Complete variable domain (other parts from reference TRBV28 and TRBJ1-4): DVKVTQSSRYLVKRTGEKVFLECVQDMDHENMFWYRQDPGLGLRLIYFSYDVKMKEKGDIPEGYSVSREKKERFSLILESASTNQTSMYLCASNSGGSEKLFFGSGTQLSVL.

The table lists this clone with a count of one. The chain recombines TRBV5-4 with TRBJ2-1; tentatively, D is TRBD1 (8 bases). Between the trimmed V and J ends, which lost 4 bases and 9 bases, there was a span of 20 bases. Germline values: CDR1 SGHNT, CDR2 YYREEE (reference sequence). The CDR3 spans 15 residues. CDR3 DNA: TGTGCCAGCAGCCTCGGACAGGGCCGGGGGGTTGAGCAGTTCTTC. Residues: CASSLGQGRGVEQFF.

CDR3 sequence: CASSGLRGQGLRTQYF. CDR3 coding DNA: TGTGCCAGCAGTGGCTTAAGGGGACAGGGGTTACGCACGCAGTATTTT. V usage is TRBV2 and J usage is TRBJ2-3; 10 bases are shared with TRBD1. From germline, CDR1 is SNHLY and CDR2 FYNNEI. The CDR3 is made up of 16 amino acids. V was pared by 4 bases and J by 9 bases, with 13 bases of the junction left unmatched.

The gene calls are TRBV5-1 and TRBJ2-2, with D perhaps matching TRBD2 (6 bases). The V gene lost 3 bases and the J gene lost 5 bases, with 14 bases spanning the gap. The CDR3 length is 15 residues. Germline V gene data show CDR1 as SGHRS and CDR2 as YFSETQ. The CDR3 region is CASSSTSWSTGELFF. In nucleotides, the CDR3 is TGCGCCAGCAGCTCTACTAGCTGGTCTACCGGGGAGCTGTTTTTT.